A single sample is the source of the 16 T cell receptor beta chains below, sequenced in a study of blood T cells in healthy people across ages. Sample-barcoded 5' priming and a J-beta primer mix drove a second PCR of 7 to 11 cycles. TCRdb re-analysed the 5' RACE reads in MiXCR, keeping a single row per CDR3 protein. Among fewer than 650,000 distinct CDR3 sequences listed, roughly a quarter were seen once. The data were also submitted as part of a second study, on T cells of mothers and their children.

Sequenced material: blood. Receptor source: a boy between 2 and 10 years old in good health.

As concerns this clonotype: A junction end diverges from the germline sequence, so it may reflect a read error. The chain combines TRBV4-2 with TRBJ1-1; perhaps TRBD1 as D (6 bases). CDR1 is LGHNA and CDR2 is YNFKEQ in the germline V gene. The CDR3 extends over 15 amino acids. The CDR3 loop is CTSSLRNGGSNEAFF. CDR3 in DNA: TGTACCAGCAGCCTTAGGAACGGGGGCTCTAATGAAGCTTTCTTT.

This chain connects TRBV20-1 to TRBJ2-5; D call uncertain. Trimming took off 6 bases at V and 2 bases at J, with 7 bases between the two ends. The germline V gene encodes CDR1 DFQATT and CDR2 SNEGSKA (reference sequence). The CDR3 contains 11 residues. CDR3 DNA: TGCAGTGCCGACGGTCAAGAGACCCAGTACTTC. Translating gives CSADGQETQYF.

This clonotype has a handful of counts. V usage is TRBV9 and J usage is TRBJ2-2, with TRBD2 matching over 10 bases. The CDR3 runs 15 residues. Losses at the gene ends were 6 bases for V and 1 base for J; bases not matched to a gene: 3. Germline CDR1 and CDR2: SGDLS and YYNGEE. The CDR3 coding sequence is TGTGCCAGCACGCGGACTAGCGGGAACACCGGGGAGCTGTTTTTT. Its translation is CASTRTSGNTGELFF. Full variable domain (rest looked up from reference TRBV9 and TRBJ2-2): DSGVTQTPKHLITATGQRVTLRCSPRSGDLSVYWYQQSLDQGLQFLIQYYNGEERAKGNILERFSAQQFPDLHSELNLSSLELGDSALYFCASTRTSGNTGELFFGEGSRLTVL.

This clonotype was detected a few times. This chain links TRBV3-1 with TRBJ1-2; perhaps TRBD1 as D (5 bases). CDR1 is LGHDT, CDR2 YNNKEL, per germline (reference sequence). This CDR3 comprises 14 residues. Trimming cost V 4 bases and J 4 bases, with 13 bases left between them. The CDR3 DNA reads as TGTGCCAGCAGCCCGACGGTGGGGGGCTATGGCTACACCTTC. Its translation is CASSPTVGGYGYTF.

The chain links TRBV2 to TRBJ1-5; D is perhaps TRBD1 (5 bases). CDR3 length: 13 amino acids. The germline CDR1 and CDR2 sequences are SNHLY and FYNNEI. Trimming removed 1 base from V and 6 bases from J, with 7 bases in between. Written as DNA, the CDR3 is TGTGCCAGCAGTGAAGAGGGGAGTCAGCCCCAGCATTTT. It is translated as CASSEEGSQPQHF.

This chain connects TRBV19 to TRBJ1-5; 7 positions agree with TRBD1. This CDR3 region has 15 residues. Per the germline V gene, CDR1 is LNHDA and CDR2 is SQIVND (reference sequence). Trimming cost V 8 bases and J 6 bases; bases outside gene matches: 13. The CDR3 reads CASVGTALLIQPQHF. Written as DNA, the CDR3 is TGTGCCAGTGTAGGGACAGCCCTTCTCATTCAGCCCCAGCATTTT.

The chain uses TRBV12-3 or TRBV12-4 and TRBJ2-1, with 10 positions matching TRBD2. The V and J ends lost 3 bases and 5 bases, in that order; junction bases with no gene match: 7. There are 16 residues in the CDR3. Here the CDR3 DNA reads TGTGCCAGCAGTTTTTTCGGACTAGCGGCAGACAATGAGCAGTTCTTC. Its translation: CASSFFGLAADNEQFF.

The chain couples TRBV15 to TRBJ1-4; weak D call: TRBD1 (5 bases). The CDR3 loop spans 14 amino acids. Germline V CDR1 and CDR2: LNHNV, YYDKDF (reference sequence). The V end was cut by 2 bases, the J end by 5 bases, with 9 bases between. CDR3 region: CATSRQGGNEKLFF. In DNA form, the CDR3 reads TGTGCCACCAGCAGACAGGGTGGAAATGAAAAACTGTTTTTT.

The rearrangement links TRBV24-1 to TRBJ2-5; D perhaps matches TRBD1 (5 bases). Germline V gives CDR1 KGHDR, CDR2 SFDVKD. V lost 0 bases and J lost 4, with 5 bases in between. This CDR3 is built from 13 residues. The CDR3 nucleotides are TGTGCCACCAGTGATTTGAGGGGAGAGACCCAGTACTTC. Translated, it gives CATSDLRGETQYF.

The gene calls are TRBV12-3 or TRBV12-4 and TRBJ2-3; no clear D gene. The V and J ends lost 6 bases and 1 base respectively, with 11 bases between them. The CDR3 runs to 14 residues. The CDR3 DNA is TGTGCCAGCAGGCGGAGCGATGGCACAGATACGCAGTATTTT. Residues: CASRRSDGTDTQYF.

This clonotype showed up just a few times. The CDR3 bases are TGTGCCAGCAGTGACTCGGGGGACAGCGACCGGGCTTTCTTT. Amino acid sequence: CASSDSGDSDRAFF. The chain joins TRBV6-4 to TRBJ1-1; 7 nucleotides align to TRBD1. Germline V gives CDR1 MRHNA, CDR2 SNTAGT. With V trimmed by 0 bases and J by 11 bases, 9 bases remained unmatched. This CDR3 region has 14 residues.

The chain has TRBV12-5 and TRBJ2-2; 9 positions match TRBD1. Germline V gene data show CDR1 as LGHNT and CDR2 as FRNRAP. V trimming: 2 bases; J trimming: 7 bases; junction bases outside the gene matches: 5. This CDR3 has 15 amino acids. For the CDR3, the DNA is TGTGCTAGTGGTTTGCCCCGGACAGGGGTCGGGGAGCTGTTTTTT. The encoded protein is CASGLPRTGVGELFF.

This clonotype was seen a few times. The chain combines TRBV7-9 with TRBJ2-5; unclear D gene. Germline V gene lookup returns CDR1 SEHNR and CDR2 FQNEAQ (reference sequence). Trimming took off 8 bases at V and 3 bases at J, with 16 bases between the two ends. The CDR3 sequence is 14 residues long. Here the CDR3 reads CASGIGRNEETQYF. The DNA for the CDR3 is TGTGCCAGCGGCATAGGGCGGAACGAAGAGACCCAGTACTTC.

This clonotype appeared a few times. The rearrangement joins TRBV3-1 to TRBJ1-2; the D is unclear. This CDR3 comprises 15 residues. The V end lost 0 bases, the J end lost 5 bases, and 13 bases lay between the germline ends. Germline CDR1 LGHDT, CDR2 YNNKEL (reference sequence). The CDR3 coding sequence is TGTGCCAGCAGCCAAGATCTTAGAGGGTGGTATGGCTACACCTTC. Translating gives CASSQDLRGWYGYTF. The variable domain in full, completed from reference TRBV3-1 and TRBJ1-2, reads DTAVSQTPKYLVTQMGNDKSIKCEQNLGHDTMYWYKQDSKKFLKIMFSYNNKELIINETVPNRFSPKSPDKAHLNLHINSLELGDSAVYFCASSQDLRGWYGYTFGSGTRLTVV.

The V and J genes are TRBV27 and TRBJ2-3; D possibly corresponds to TRBD2 (6 bases). Germline assignment: CDR1 MNHEY and CDR2 SMNVEV (reference sequence). This CDR3 is built from 15 residues. The germline V and J ends were trimmed by 3 bases and 0 bases, with 10 bases remaining between them. The CDR3 here is CASSFGGDSTDTQYF. The CDR3 DNA reads TGTGCCAGCAGTTTTGGCGGGGACAGCACAGATACGCAGTATTTT.

The chain is built from TRBV10-3 and TRBJ2-5, with a weak D call TRBD2 (6 bases). The CDR3 sequence is 16 residues long. In germline, CDR1 is ENHRY, CDR2 SYGVKD. The V gene lost 0 bases and the J gene lost 4 bases, with 15 bases spanning the gap. CDR3 coding DNA: TGTGCCATCAGTGAGTCGACCAGCGGGTGGCGAGAGACCCAGTACTTC. Amino acids: CAISESTSGWRETQYF.